The next 8 T cell receptor beta chains were all read from a single sample in a study of tissue T cells after allogeneic stem cell transplantation. Method: immunoSEQ multiplex PCR; TCRdb's copy keeps in-frame clones and lacks some. The sample lists about 48,000 clones, about three quarters seen once, with roughly 0.55% in the top ten. Specimen: sorted cells pooled from one or two spleens. The receptors come from a pool of C57BL/6 mice in good health.

Regarding this clone: Gene names are the mouse ones. The missing CDR3 end, 1 residue past where the read stops, is filled in from the germline J gene. V and J are TRBV13-3 and TRBJ2-7; D perhaps matches TRBD1 (6 bases). Trimming removed 7 bases from V and 7 bases from J, with 15 bases in between. CDR1 and CDR2 (germline): NNHDY, SYVADS. The CDR3 spans 12 residues. CDR3 DNA (partial): TGTGCCAGCGGCCACAGGGAGGGAGAACAGTAC. Its translation: CASGHREGEQY. The entire CDR3 reads CASGHREGEQYF.

Turning to this clone: Any gene name here is a mouse gene name. Read coverage stops 1 residue before the CDR3 terminus; the germline J gene supplies the remainder. The J gene is TRBJ2-4, the V gene TRBV31, with D uncertain. This CDR3 spans 12 amino acids. Germline V lookup: CDR1 GKSSPN, CDR2 SITVG. V dropped 0 bases and J dropped 4 bases, with 5 bases sitting between them. The part of the CDR3 DNA that was read is TGTGCCTGGAGTCTAATAGAAAACACCTTGTAC. Protein product: CAWSLIENTLY. The whole CDR3 sequence is CAWSLIENTLYF.

For this clone: Gene names are mouse gene names. The read stops 1 residue short of the end of the CDR3; the missing end is completed from the germline J gene. The rearrangement links TRBV13-2 to TRBJ2-3; weak D call: TRBD2 (5 bases). V was cut by 3 bases and J by 6 bases, with 11 bases left in between. This CDR3 is 13 amino acids long. CDR1 is NNHNN and CDR2 is SYGAGS in the germline V gene (reference sequence). The CDR3 here is CASGVLTEETLYF. Partial CDR3 DNA: TGTGCCAGCGGTGTCCTGACTGAGGAAACGCTGTAT.

Worth noting for this clone: Gene names are mouse gene names. The read gets to within 1 residue of the CDR3 end, and the germline J gene fills in the rest. The J gene is TRBJ2-5, the V gene TRBV12-1; no reliable D call. Trimming cost V 0 bases and J 5 bases, with 5 bases left between them. The V gene's germline CDR1 is SGHSN and CDR2 HYEKVE. This CDR3 spans 12 amino acids. The CDR3 region is CASSLDLDTQYF. The CDR3 DNA, read in part, is TGTGCCAGCTCTCTCGACTTAGACACCCAGTAC.

Worth noting for this clone: Genes and germline are mouse. Partial CDR3 DNA: TGTGCCAGCAGTGAGACAATTTCCAACGAAAGATTATTT. Translating gives CASSETISNERLF. In full, the CDR3 is CASSETISNERLFF. The chain uses TRBV13-3 and TRBJ1-4; D unresolved. The CDR3 goes on 1 residue after the read ends, and that part is filled in from the germline J gene. CDR1 is NNHDY and CDR2 is SYVADS in the germline V gene. The V end lost 2 bases, the J end lost 0 bases, and 5 bases lay between the germline ends. This CDR3 contains 14 residues. Together with reference TRBV13-3 and TRBJ1-4, the CDR3 gives the full variable domain: EAAVTQSPRSKVAVTGGKVTLSCHQTNNHDYMYWYRQDTGHGLRLIHYSYVADSTEKGDIPDGYKASRPSQENFSLILELASLSQTAVYFCASSETISNERLFFGHGTKLSVL.

For this clone: The gene names here belong to mouse. The read finishes 1 residue shy of the CDR3 end, and the germline J gene is used to complete it. The chain links TRBV5 to TRBJ2-5, with 8 bases matching TRBD2. Germline loops: CDR1 LGHNA, CDR2 YNLKQL (reference sequence). The CDR3 is made up of 15 amino acids. After removal of 1 base from V and 2 bases from J, the junction contained 2 bases not matched to a gene. The CDR3 sequence is CASSQAGGPQDTQYF. The DNA read from the CDR3 is TGTGCCAGCAGCCAAGCTGGGGGGCCCCAAGACACCCAGTAC.

In the case of this clone: These gene names are mouse names. The CDR3 end lies 1 residue beyond the end of the read and is filled in from the germline J gene. The V and J genes are TRBV19 and TRBJ2-5; TRBD1 matches 8 bases. Trimming cost V 4 bases and J 5 bases; bases outside gene matches: 6. The CDR3 has 14 amino acids. Germline CDR1 FNHDT, CDR2 SITEND (reference sequence). The CDR3: CASSRTGRGDTQYF. The sequenced CDR3 bases are TGTGCCAGCAGTCGGACAGGGAGGGGAGACACCCAGTAC.

Comments on this clone: Genes here carry mouse names. The read is 1 residue too short to cover the CDR3 end, so that end is filled in from the germline J gene. V and J are TRBV29 and TRBJ2-1; TRBD2 matches at 12 bases. V dropped 5 bases and J dropped 7; count of bases not matched to a gene: 3. CDR1 is MSHET, CDR2 SYDVDS, per germline. There are 14 residues in the CDR3. The sequenced part of the CDR3 DNA is TGTGCTAGCAGTCCCGGGACTGGGGGGGCTGAGCAGTTC. Translating it yields CASSPGTGGAEQF. From start to end, the CDR3 is CASSPGTGGAEQFF.